This TCR beta chain originates from a study of blood T cell repertoires in COVID-19. Overall study: T cells, B-cell-depleted T cells, or PBMCs provided the cDNA or gDNA that served as material.

CDR1 and CDR2 (germline): SGHNT, YENEEA. This CDR3 has 14 residues. The ends lost 5 bases at V and 15 bases at J; junction bases unmatched: 7. Per the original methods: Reference gene primers were amplified, and this amplification served to estimate nucleated cell counts. Only in-frame clones appear in the TCRdb table, and some are missing; sequencing was by immunoSEQ multiplex PCR. The V and J calls and clone size were taken over from that table, and D and trimming were inferred from the DNA. The sample holds about 68,000 clones, around 86% seen once. The J gene is TRBJ2-1, the V gene TRBV11-3; 16 nucleotides line up with TRBD2. What was sequenced was peripheral blood. The clonotype was recovered from a man aged 50 to 59 with active COVID-19. CDR3: CASSTGLAGGPPFF. The DNA of the CDR3 is TGTGCCAGCAGCACGGGACTAGCGGGAGGGCCTCCGTTCTTC.